What follows are 9 T cell receptor beta chains derived from one specimen sequenced in a study of beta chain features in type 1 diabetes. Expressed TCRB transcripts were sequenced because the entire RNA isolate underwent reverse transcription. The table came from immunoSEQ multiplex PCR; TCRdb's copy has only in-frame clones and leaves some out. The data show about 410,000 clones, approximately 14% seen once. The sequenced sample consisted of naive CD4+ T cells from blood. These receptors were collected from a man in his thirties or forties in good health.

The chain recombines TRBV2 with TRBJ2-5; D unclear. The CDR3 runs 13 residues. Trimming removed 8 bases from V and 2 bases from J, with 12 bases in between. Germline CDR1 SNHLY, CDR2 FYNNEI. CDR3 in amino acids: CASCVVRQETQYF. CDR3 in DNA: TGTGCCAGCTGTGTGGTCAGACAAGAGACCCAGTACTTC.

The chain uses TRBV19 and TRBJ2-1, with TRBD2 matching over 10 bases. This CDR3 has 14 residues. Trimming took 2 bases from V and 8 from J; bases not matched to a gene: 3. The V gene's germline CDR1 is LNHDA and CDR2 SQIVND (reference sequence). The CDR3 sequence: CASSITSGVHEQFF. Written as DNA, the CDR3 is TGTGCCAGTAGTATAACTAGCGGGGTTCATGAGCAGTTCTTC.

The chain employs TRBV15 and TRBJ2-7, with 11 bases aligning to TRBD2. CDR1 is LNHNV, CDR2 YYDKDF, per germline (reference sequence). The CDR3 spans 20 residues. Losses at the gene ends were 0 bases for V and 2 bases for J; bases not matched to a gene: 15. The CDR3 sequence is CATSRDLTSGTNEWTYEQYV. DNA for the CDR3: TGTGCCACCAGCAGAGATTTGACTAGCGGGACAAATGAGTGGACCTACGAGCAGTACGTC.

This chain connects TRBV5-4 to TRBJ2-3; no firm D call. Germline values: CDR1 SGHNT, CDR2 YYREEE (reference sequence). Trimming stripped 4 bases from V and 2 bases from J, with 8 bases between. The CDR3 runs 13 residues. This CDR3 is CASSEDITDTQYF. The CDR3 DNA is TGTGCCAGCAGCGAGGATATCACAGATACGCAGTATTTT.

This clone came up a few times. This rearrangement joins TRBV10-3 to TRBJ2-7; 8 bases are shared with TRBD1. V dropped 6 bases and J dropped 7; count of bases not matched to a gene: 8. The CDR3 sequence is 13 residues long. CDR1 and CDR2 (germline): ENHRY, SYGVKD. The CDR3 coding sequence is TGTGCCATCAGGGAAGACAGGGGTCGGGAGCAGTACGTC. Its translation: CAIREDRGREQYV.

A few counts support this clone. The chain has TRBV7-9 and TRBJ1-2; D is possibly TRBD1 (6 bases). Per germline, CDR1 SEHNR and CDR2 FQNEAQ (reference sequence). There are 14 residues in the CDR3. Trimming cost V 7 bases and J 6 bases, with 18 bases left between them. CDR3 DNA sequence: TGTGCCAGCAACGCCCCCGGGGGGCGGGATGGCTACACCTTC. Protein sequence: CASNAPGGRDGYTF.

This clone came up a few times. The chain employs TRBV19 and TRBJ2-4, with TRBD1 as a possible D gene (5 bases). The V gene's germline CDR1 is LNHDA and CDR2 SQIVND (reference sequence). The V end was cut by 0 bases, the J end by 3 bases, with 9 bases between. This CDR3 is 15 amino acids long. CDR3 bases: TGTGCCAGTAGTATAGAGGGGCGATACAAAAACATTCAGTACTTC. It yields the protein CASSIEGRYKNIQYF. Looking up the rest from reference TRBV19 and TRBJ2-4 gives the full variable domain: DGGITQSPKYLFRKEGQNVTLSCEQNLNHDAMYWYRQDPGQGLRLIYYSQIVNDFQKGDIAEGYSVSREKKESFPLTVTSAQKNPTAFYLCASSIEGRYKNIQYFGAGTRLSVL.

To note about this clone: Just one base apart from a much larger clone, this may be a read error. The CDR3 DNA is TGTGCCAGCAGCAGCTCTGGGGCCAACGTCCTGACTTTC. Encoded protein: CASSSSGANVLTF. The chain combines TRBV9 with TRBJ2-6, with no clear D. Trimming took off 4 bases at V and 0 bases at J, with 2 bases between the two ends. This CDR3 has 13 residues. From germline, CDR1 is SGDLS and CDR2 YYNGEE.

In DNA, the CDR3 is TGCGCCAGCAGCCAAGAAGGGGCAGGGGACGACGAGCAGTACTTC. This sequence encodes CASSQEGAGDDEQYF. This chain links TRBV4-1 with TRBJ2-7, with a tentative D call TRBD1 (6 bases). CDR1 and CDR2 from the germline V gene are MGHRA and YSYEKL. This CDR3 spans 15 amino acids. Trimming took 0 bases from V and 5 from J, leaving 14 bases between them.